The 6 T cell receptor beta chains in this list originate from one sample, sequenced in a study of cytomegalovirus exposure and HLA in healthy donors. The PCR used 60 Vbeta and 13 Jbeta primers. TCRdb's copy holds only in-frame clones and misses some; the assay was immunoSEQ multiplex PCR. The sample holds about 130,000 clones, approximately 86% seen once. Specimen: PBMCs. The receptor set was obtained from a boy between 10 and 17 years old in good health and CMV-seronegative.

The J gene is TRBJ2-5, the V gene TRBV13, with D perhaps TRBD1 (5 bases). The CDR3 runs 14 residues. In germline, CDR1 is PRHDT, CDR2 FYEKMQ (reference sequence). The germline V and J ends were trimmed by 9 bases and 2 bases, with 16 bases remaining between them. The CDR3 nucleotides are TGTGCCAGTGCTCAGGGAACGCGACAAGAGACCCAGTACTTC. Protein product: CASAQGTRQETQYF. Variable domain in full (rest from reference TRBV13 and TRBJ2-5): AAGVIQSPRHLIKEKRETATLKCYPIPRHDTVYWYQQGPGQDPQFLISFYEKMQSDKGSIPDRFSAQQFSDYHSELNMSSLELGDSALYFCASAQGTRQETQYFGPGTRLLVL.

This chain connects TRBV6-6 to TRBJ2-7; TRBD2 aligns across 8 bases. The CDR3 length is 15 residues. Germline V gene data show CDR1 as MNHNY and CDR2 as SVGAGI (reference sequence). V shed 6 bases and J 3 bases; nucleotides not matched to a gene: 10. The CDR3 loop reads CASSKTTSGHYEQYF. In DNA, the CDR3 is TGTGCCAGCAGCAAAACAACTAGCGGCCACTACGAGCAGTACTTC.

The chain uses TRBV4-3 and TRBJ2-1, with 16 bases lining up with TRBD2. This CDR3 has 17 residues. The trim removed 0 bases at V and 9 bases at J, leaving 5 bases unmatched. Germline CDR1 LGHNA, CDR2 YSLEER. As DNA, the CDR3 is TGCGCCAGCAGCCAAGATTCCGGGACTAGCGGGAGGGCTGAGCAGTTCTTC. Amino acids: CASSQDSGTSGRAEQFF.

This rearrangement joins TRBV25-1 to TRBJ1-1, with a tentative D call TRBD1 (6 bases). Germline CDR1 is MGHDK and CDR2 is SYGVNS. The germline V and J ends were trimmed by 8 bases and 3 bases, with 13 bases remaining between them. The CDR3 runs 13 residues. CDR3 DNA sequence: TGTGCCAGCTCAGGGGAGGGGTACACTGAAGCTTTCTTT. Residues: CASSGEGYTEAFF.

This clone was seen a handful of times. The V and J genes are TRBV6-4 and TRBJ2-3; 10 positions agree with TRBD1. The germline CDR1 and CDR2 sequences are MRHNA and SNTAGT. J was trimmed by 4 bases and V by 3 bases; bases with no gene match: 7. CDR3 length: 16 residues. DNA of the CDR3: TGTGCCAGCAGTGAGGCCACCGGGACAGGGGCAGATACGCAGTATTTT. The encoded protein is CASSEATGTGADTQYF.

The chain employs TRBV7-2 and TRBJ2-7; no clear D gene. The germline V gene encodes CDR1 SGHTA and CDR2 FQGNSA. The CDR3 has 18 residues. Deletions cut 0 bases from V and 0 bases from J, with 18 bases between. In nucleotides, the CDR3 is TGTGCCAGCAGCTTAGCGCCGGAGACGGTGATAAGCTCCTACGAGCAGTACTTC. Its translation is CASSLAPETVISSYEQYF.